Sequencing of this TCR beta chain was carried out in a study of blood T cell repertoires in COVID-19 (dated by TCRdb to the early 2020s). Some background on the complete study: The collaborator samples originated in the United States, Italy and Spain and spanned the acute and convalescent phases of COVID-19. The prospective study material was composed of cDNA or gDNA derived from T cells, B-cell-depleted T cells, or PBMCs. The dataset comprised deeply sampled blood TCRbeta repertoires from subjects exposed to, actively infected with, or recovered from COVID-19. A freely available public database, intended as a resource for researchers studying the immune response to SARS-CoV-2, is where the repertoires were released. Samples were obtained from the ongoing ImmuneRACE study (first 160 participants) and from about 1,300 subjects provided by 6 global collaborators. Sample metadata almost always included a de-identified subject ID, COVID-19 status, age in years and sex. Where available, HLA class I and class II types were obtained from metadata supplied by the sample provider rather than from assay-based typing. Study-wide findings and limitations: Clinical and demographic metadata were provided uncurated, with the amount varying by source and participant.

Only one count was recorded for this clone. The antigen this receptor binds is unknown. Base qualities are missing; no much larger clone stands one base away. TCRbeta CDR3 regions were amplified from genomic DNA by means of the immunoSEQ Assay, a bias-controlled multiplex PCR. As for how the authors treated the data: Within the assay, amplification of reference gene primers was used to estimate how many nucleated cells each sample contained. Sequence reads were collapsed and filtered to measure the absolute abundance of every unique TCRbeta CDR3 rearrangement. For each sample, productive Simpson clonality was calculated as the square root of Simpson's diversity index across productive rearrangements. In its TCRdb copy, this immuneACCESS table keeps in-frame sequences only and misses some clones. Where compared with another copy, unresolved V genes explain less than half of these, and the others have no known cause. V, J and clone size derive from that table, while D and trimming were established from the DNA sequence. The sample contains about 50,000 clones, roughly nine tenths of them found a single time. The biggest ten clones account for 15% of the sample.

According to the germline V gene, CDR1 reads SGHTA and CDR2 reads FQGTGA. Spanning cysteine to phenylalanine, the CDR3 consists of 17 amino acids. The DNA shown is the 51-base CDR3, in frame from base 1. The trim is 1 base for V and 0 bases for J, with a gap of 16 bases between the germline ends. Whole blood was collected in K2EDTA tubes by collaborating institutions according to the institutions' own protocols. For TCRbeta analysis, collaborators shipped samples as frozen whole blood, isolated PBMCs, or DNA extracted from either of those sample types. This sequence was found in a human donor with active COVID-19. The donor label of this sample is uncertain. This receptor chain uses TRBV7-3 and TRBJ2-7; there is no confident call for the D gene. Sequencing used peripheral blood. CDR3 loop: CASSLITRCHSSYEQYF. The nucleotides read TGTGCCAGCAGCTTAATAACCCGCTGTCACAGCTCCTACGAGCAGTACTTC.